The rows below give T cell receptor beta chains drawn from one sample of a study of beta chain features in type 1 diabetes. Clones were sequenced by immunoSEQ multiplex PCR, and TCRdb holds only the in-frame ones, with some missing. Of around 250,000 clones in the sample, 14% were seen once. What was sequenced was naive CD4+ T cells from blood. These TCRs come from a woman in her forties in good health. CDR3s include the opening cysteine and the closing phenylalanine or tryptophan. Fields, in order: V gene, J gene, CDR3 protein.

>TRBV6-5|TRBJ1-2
CASSYSSTGNYGYTF
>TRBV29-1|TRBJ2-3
CSQASRGPTDTQYF
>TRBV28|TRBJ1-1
CASSFGQGLMNTEAFF
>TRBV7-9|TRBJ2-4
CASSLDGDNIPKNIQYF
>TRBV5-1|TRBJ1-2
CASSLEIGGNNYGYTF
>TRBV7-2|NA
CASSYGQGSEQYF
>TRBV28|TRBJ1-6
CASSSRPPLHF
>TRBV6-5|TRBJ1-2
CASSRSGQGLNGYTF
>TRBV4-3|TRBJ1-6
CASSQDSRVGSPLHF
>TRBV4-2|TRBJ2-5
CASSQVRGQGGVQETQYF
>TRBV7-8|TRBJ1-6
CASSLRQPSSYNSPLHF
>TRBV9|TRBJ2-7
CASSPLGDREQYF
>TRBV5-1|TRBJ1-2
CASSLVGQGENGYTF
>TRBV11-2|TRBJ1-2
CASSGQGAFGYTF
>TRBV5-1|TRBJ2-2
CASSPGTGVVAGELFF
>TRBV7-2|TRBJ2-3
CASSLRVSSTDTQYF
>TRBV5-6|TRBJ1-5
CASSLWAGQPQHF
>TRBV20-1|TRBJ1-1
CSVRKHTEAFF
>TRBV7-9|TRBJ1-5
CASSLYEGTGSLSNQPQHF
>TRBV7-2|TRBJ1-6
CASSLNAGTTDSPLHF